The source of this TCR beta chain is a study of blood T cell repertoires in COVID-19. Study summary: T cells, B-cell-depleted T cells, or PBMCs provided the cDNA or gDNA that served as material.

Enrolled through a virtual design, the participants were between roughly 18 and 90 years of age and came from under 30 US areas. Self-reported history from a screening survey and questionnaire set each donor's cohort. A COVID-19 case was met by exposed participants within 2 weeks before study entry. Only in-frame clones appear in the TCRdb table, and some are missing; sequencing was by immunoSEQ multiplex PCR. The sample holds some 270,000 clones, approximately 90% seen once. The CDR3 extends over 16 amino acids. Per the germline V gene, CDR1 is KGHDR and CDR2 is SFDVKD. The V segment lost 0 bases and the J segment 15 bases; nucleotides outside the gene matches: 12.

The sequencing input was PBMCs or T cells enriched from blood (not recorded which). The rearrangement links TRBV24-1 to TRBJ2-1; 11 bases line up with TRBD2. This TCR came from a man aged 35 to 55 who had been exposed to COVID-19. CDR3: CATSDLPLAGVVKLFF. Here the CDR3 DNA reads TGTGCCACCAGTGATTTGCCACTAGCGGGAGTAGTTAAACTGTTCTTC.